This TCR beta chain was observed in a study of blood T cell repertoires in COVID-19. The wider study: Sites in the United States, Italy and Spain provided acute and convalescent COVID-19 samples. PBMCs, B-cell-depleted T cells, or T cells were the source of the cDNA or gDNA that made up the material.

Original handling: Reference gene primers were amplified, and this amplification served to estimate nucleated cell counts. Repertoires were generated with immunoSEQ multiplex PCR, while TCRdb's copy carries only in-frame clones and drops some. V and J calls and clone size are as listed in that table; D and trimming were resolved from the DNA. Of around 72,000 clones detected, roughly 85% appear once; the ten largest clones hold around a sixth. Losses at the gene ends were 5 bases for V and 9 bases for J; bases not matched to a gene: 7. The CDR3 totals 12 residues. Germline CDR1 is SNHLY and CDR2 is FYNNEI.

J is TRBJ2-7 and V is TRBV2, with 7 bases aligning to TRBD2. This clonotype originated in a woman older than 75 with acute or convalescent COVID-19. Sequenced sample: peripheral blood. CDR3: CASSRLASGQYF. In DNA form, the CDR3 reads TGTGCCAGCAGTCGACTAGCATCCGGGCAGTACTTC.